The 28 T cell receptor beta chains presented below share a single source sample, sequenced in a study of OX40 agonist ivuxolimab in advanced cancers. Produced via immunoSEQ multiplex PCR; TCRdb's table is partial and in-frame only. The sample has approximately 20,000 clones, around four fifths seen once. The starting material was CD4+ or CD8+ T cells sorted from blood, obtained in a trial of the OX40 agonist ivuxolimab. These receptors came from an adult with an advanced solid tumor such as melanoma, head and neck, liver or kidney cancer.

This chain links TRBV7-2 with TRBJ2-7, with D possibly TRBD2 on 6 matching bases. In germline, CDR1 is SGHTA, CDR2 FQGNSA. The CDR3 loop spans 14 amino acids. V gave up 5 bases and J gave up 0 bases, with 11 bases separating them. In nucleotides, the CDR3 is TGTGCCAGCAGCAACGGCGGGATCTCCTACGAGCAGTACTTC. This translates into CASSNGGISYEQYF.

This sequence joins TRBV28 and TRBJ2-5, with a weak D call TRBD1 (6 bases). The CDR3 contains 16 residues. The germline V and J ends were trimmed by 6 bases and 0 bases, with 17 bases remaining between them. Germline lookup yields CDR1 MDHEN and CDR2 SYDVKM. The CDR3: CASRITGTSDQETQYF. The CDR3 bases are TGTGCCAGCAGAATCACCGGGACATCCGACCAAGAGACCCAGTACTTC.

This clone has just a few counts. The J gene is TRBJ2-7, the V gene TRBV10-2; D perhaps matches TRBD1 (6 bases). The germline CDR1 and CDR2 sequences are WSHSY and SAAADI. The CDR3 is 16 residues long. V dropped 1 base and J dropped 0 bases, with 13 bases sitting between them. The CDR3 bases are TGCGCCAGCAGTGAGTTTCGCCAGGGGAGCTCCTACGAGCAGTACTTC. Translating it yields CASSEFRQGSSYEQYF.

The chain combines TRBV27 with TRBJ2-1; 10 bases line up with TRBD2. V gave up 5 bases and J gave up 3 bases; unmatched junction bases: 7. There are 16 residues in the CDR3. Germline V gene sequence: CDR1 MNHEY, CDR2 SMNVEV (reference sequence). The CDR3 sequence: CASSRTSGRIYNEQFF. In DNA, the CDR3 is TGTGCCAGCAGTCGGACTAGCGGCCGTATCTACAATGAGCAGTTCTTC.

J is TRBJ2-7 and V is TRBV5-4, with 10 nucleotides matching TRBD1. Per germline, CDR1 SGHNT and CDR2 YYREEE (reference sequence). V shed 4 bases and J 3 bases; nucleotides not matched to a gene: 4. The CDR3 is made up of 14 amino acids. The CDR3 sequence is CASSVGTGDYEQYF. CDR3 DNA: TGTGCCAGCAGCGTCGGGACAGGGGACTACGAGCAGTACTTC.

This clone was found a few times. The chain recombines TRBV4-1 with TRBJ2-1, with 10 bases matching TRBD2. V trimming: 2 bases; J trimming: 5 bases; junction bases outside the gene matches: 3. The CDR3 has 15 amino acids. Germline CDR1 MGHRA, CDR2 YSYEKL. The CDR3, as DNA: TGCGCCAGCAGCCAACGTACTAGCGGGAACAATGAGCAGTTCTTC. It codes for CASSQRTSGNNEQFF.

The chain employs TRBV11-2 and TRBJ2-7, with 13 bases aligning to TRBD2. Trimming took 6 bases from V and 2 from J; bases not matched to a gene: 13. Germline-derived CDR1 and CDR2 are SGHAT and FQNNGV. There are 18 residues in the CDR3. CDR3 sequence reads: CASRDSGLAGEGAYEQYF. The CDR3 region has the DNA TGTGCCAGCAGAGACTCCGGACTAGCGGGAGAAGGGGCCTACGAGCAGTACTTC.

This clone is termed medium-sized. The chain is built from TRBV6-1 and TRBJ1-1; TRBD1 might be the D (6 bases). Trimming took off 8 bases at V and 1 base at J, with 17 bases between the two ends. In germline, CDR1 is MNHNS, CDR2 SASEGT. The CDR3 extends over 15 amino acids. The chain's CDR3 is CASHLWGPGNTEAFF. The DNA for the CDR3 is TGTGCCAGCCATTTGTGGGGGCCGGGGAACACTGAAGCTTTCTTT.

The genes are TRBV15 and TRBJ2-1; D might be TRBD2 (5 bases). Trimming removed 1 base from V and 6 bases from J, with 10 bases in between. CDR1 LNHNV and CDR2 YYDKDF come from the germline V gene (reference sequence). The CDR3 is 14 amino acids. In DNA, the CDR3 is TGTGCCACCAGCAGAGTACTAGAGGGCAATGAGCAGTTCTTC. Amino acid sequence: CATSRVLEGNEQFF.

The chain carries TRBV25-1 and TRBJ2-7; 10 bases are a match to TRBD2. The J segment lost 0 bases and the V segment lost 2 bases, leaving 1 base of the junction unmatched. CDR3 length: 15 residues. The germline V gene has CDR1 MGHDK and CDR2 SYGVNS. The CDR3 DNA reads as TGTGCCAGCAGTGAAGGACTAGCGGACTCCTACGAGCAGTACTTC. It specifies CASSEGLADSYEQYF.

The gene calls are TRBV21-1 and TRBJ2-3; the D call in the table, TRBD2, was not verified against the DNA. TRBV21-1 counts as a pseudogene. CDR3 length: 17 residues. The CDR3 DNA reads TGTGCCAGCAGCAAAACTCCCCACGGTCACCGCACAGATACGCAGTATTTT. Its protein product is CASSKTPHGHRTDTQYF.

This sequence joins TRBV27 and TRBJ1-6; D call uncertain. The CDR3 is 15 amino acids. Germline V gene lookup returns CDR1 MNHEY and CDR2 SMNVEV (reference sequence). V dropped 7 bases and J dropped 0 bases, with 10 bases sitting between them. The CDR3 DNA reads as TGTGCCAGCACCTCTCAGAGCTCCTATAATTCACCCCTCCACTTT. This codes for CASTSQSSYNSPLHF.

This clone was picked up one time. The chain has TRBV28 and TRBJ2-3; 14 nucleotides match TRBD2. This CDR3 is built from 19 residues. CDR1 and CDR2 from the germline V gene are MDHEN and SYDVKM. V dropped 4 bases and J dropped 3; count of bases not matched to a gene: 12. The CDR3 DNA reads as TGTGCCAGCAGTTCTCCGGGACTAGCGGGAGAGGGGGGGACAGATACGCAGTATTTT. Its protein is CASSSPGLAGEGGTDTQYF.

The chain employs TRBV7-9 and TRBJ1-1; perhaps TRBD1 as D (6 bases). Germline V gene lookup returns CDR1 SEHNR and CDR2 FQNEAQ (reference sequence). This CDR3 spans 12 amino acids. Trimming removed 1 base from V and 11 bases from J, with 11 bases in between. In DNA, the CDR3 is TGTGCCAGCAGCTTAGTCAGGGGATGGGCTTTCTTT. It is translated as CASSLVRGWAFF.

The CDR3 region is CAWSVHSRAEAFF. The DNA for the CDR3 is TGTGCCTGGAGTGTACATTCCAGGGCAGAAGCTTTCTTT. This chain joins TRBV30 and TRBJ1-1; D is perhaps TRBD1 (5 bases). CDR3 size: 13 residues. V lost 0 bases and J lost 8, with 13 bases in between. Germline V lookup: CDR1 GTSNPN, CDR2 SVGIG (reference sequence).

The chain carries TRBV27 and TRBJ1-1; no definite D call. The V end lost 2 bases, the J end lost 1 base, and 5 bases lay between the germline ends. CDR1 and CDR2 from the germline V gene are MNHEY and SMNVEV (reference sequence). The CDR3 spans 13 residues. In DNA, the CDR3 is TGTGCCAGCAGTTTAGCCAAGAACACTGAAGCTTTCTTT. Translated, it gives CASSLAKNTEAFF.

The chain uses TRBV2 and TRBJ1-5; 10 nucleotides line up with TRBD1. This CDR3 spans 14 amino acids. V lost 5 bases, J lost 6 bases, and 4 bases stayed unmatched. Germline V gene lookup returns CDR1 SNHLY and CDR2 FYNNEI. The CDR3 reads CASSWTGGTQPQHF. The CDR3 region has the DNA TGTGCCAGCAGTTGGACAGGGGGTACTCAGCCCCAGCATTTT.

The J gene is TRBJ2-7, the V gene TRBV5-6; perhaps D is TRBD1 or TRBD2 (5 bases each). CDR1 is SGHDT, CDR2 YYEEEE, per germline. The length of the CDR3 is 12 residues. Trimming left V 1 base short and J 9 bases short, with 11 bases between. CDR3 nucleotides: TGTGCCAGCAGCTTGTTGGGGGTGGTGCAGTACTTC. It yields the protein CASSLLGVVQYF.

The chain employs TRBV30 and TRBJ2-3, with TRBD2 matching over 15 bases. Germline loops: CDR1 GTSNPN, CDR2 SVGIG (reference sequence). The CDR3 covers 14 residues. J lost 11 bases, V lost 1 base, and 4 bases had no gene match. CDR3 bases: TGTGCCTGGAGTGGGACTAGCGGGGGGGGTAAGCAGTATTTT. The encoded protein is CAWSGTSGGGKQYF.

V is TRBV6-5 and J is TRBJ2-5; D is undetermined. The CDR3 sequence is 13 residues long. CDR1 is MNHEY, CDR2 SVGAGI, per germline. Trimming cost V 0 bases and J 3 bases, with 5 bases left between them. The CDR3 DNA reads TGTGCCAGCAGTTACTCTCCAGAAGAGACCCAGTACTTC. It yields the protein CASSYSPEETQYF.

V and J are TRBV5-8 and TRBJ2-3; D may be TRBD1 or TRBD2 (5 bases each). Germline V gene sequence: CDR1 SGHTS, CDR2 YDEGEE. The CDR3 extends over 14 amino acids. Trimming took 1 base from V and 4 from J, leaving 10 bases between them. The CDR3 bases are TGTGCCAGCAGCTTGAGGGGACCTGCAGATACGCAGTATTTT. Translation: CASSLRGPADTQYF.

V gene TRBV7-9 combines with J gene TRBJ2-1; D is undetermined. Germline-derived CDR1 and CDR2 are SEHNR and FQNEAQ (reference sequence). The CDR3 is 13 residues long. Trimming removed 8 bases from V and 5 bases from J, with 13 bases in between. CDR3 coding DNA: TGTGCCAGCTGCCTGGCACTGAACAATGAGCAGTTCTTC. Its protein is CASCLALNNEQFF. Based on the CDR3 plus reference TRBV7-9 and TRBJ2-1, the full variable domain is DTGVSQNPRHKITKRGQNVTFRCDPISEHNRLYWYRQTLGQGPEFLTYFQNEAQLEKSRLLSDRFSAERPKGSFSTLEIQRTEQGDSAMYLCASCLALNNEQFFGPGTRLTVL.

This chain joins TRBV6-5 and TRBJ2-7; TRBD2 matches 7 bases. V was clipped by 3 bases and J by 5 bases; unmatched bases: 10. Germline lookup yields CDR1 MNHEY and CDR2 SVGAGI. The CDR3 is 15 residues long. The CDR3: CASSYRAGRVHEQYF. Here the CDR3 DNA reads TGTGCCAGCAGTTATAGGGCAGGGAGGGTCCACGAGCAGTACTTC.

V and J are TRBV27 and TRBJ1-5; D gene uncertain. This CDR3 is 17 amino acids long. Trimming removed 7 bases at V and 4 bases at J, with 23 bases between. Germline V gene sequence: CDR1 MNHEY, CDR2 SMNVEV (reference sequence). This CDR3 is CASTRPGWGHGNQPQHF. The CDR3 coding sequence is TGTGCCAGCACCCGCCCGGGGTGGGGTCACGGAAATCAGCCCCAGCATTTT.

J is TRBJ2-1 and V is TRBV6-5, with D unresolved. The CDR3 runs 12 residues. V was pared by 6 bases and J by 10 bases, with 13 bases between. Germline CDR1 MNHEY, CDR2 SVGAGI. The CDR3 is CASSLSTGEQFF. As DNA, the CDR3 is TGTGCCAGCAGCCTCTCCACGGGCGAGCAGTTCTTC.

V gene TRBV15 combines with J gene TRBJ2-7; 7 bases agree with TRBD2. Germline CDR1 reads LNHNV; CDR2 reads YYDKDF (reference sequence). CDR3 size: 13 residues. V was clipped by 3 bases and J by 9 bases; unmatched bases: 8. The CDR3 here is CATSSPAGDPQYF. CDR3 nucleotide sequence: TGTGCCACCAGCAGTCCTGCGGGAGACCCGCAGTACTTC.

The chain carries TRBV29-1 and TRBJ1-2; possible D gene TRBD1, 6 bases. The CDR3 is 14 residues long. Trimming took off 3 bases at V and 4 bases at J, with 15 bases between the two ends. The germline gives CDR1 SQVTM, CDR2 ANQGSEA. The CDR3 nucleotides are TGCAGCGTTGAGGTTGCCACGGGGGCCTATGGCTACACCTTC. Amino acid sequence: CSVEVATGAYGYTF.

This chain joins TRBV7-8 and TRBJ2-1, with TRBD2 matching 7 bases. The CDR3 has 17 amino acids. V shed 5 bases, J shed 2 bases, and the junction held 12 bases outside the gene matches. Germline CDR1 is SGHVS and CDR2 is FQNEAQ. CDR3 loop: CASSPIPLAVTYNEQFF. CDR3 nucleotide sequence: TGTGCCAGCAGCCCGATTCCTCTAGCGGTCACCTACAATGAGCAGTTCTTC.